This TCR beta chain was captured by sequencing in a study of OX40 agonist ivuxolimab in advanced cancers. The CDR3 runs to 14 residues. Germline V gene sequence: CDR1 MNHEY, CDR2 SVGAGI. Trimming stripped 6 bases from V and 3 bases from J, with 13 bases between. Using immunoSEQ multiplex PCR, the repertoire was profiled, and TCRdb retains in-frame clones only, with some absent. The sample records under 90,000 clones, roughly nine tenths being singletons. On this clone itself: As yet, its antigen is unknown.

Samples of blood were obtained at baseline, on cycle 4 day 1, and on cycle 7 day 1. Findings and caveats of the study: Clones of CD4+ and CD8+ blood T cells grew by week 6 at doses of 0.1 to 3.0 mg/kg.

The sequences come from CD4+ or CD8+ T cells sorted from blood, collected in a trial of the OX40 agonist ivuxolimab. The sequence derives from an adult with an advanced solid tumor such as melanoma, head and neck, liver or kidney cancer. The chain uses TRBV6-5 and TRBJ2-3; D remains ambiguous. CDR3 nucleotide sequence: TGTGCCAGCAGAACCATCCTAGGAACAGATACGCAGTATTTT. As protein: CASRTILGTDTQYF.